This T cell receptor (beta chain) stems from a study of blood T cell repertoires in COVID-19. Study-wide background: Sites in the United States, Italy and Spain provided acute and convalescent COVID-19 samples. Sample material is recorded as cDNA or gDNA derived from T cells, B-cell-depleted T cells, or PBMCs.

In the original analysis: Amplifying reference gene primers gave estimates of nucleated cell counts. The data were produced by immunoSEQ multiplex PCR, yet TCRdb's version contains in-frame clones alone and is incomplete. V and J calls and clone size come straight from that table; D and trimming were deduced from the DNA. The table shows under 200,000 clones, with 65% to 85% occurring only once. The source is a woman in her sixties with acute or convalescent COVID-19. Source material: peripheral blood.

The CDR3: CASSGGDRGYEQYF. The CDR3 DNA follows: TGTGCCAGCAGCGGGGGGGACAGGGGGTACGAGCAGTACTTC. The J gene is TRBJ2-7, the V gene TRBV5-8, with TRBD1 matching 11 bases. The CDR3 has 14 residues. Germline CDR1 is SGHTS and CDR2 is YDEGEE. V lost 4 bases, J lost 4 bases, and 4 bases stayed unmatched.